Below, 22 T cell receptor beta chains from the same sample are listed, as sequenced in a study of cytomegalovirus exposure and HLA in healthy donors. Clones were read by immunoSEQ multiplex PCR, and TCRdb kept only the in-frame ones, dropping some. The profile shows some 200,000 clones, about 89% of them singletons. Source material: PBMCs. These receptors all stem from a man younger than 40 in good health and CMV-seropositive.

This chain uses TRBV12-5 with TRBJ1-5; maybe TRBD1 (6 bases). Germline lookup yields CDR1 LGHNT and CDR2 FRNRAP. Trimming removed 1 base from V and 1 base from J, with 14 bases in between. The CDR3 is made up of 17 amino acids. CDR3 sequence (DNA): TGTGCTAGTGGTTTGGGGAGGGGGGGCGAAAGCAATCAGCCCCAGCATTTT. Translating gives CASGLGRGGESNQPQHF.

This chain links TRBV6-1 with TRBJ2-5; D assignment may be TRBD1 or TRBD2 (5 bases each). Germline CDR1 and CDR2: MNHNS and SASEGT. The CDR3 consists of 14 residues. Trimming left V 8 bases short and J 5 bases short, with 18 bases between. The CDR3: CASWDLGGRETQYF. The DNA of the CDR3 is TGTGCCAGCTGGGACCTTGGGGGAAGGGAGACCCAGTACTTC.

V gene TRBV5-1 combines with J gene TRBJ2-7, with 10 nucleotides matching TRBD2. The V gene end was trimmed by 2 bases and the J gene end by 3 bases; junction bases not matched to a gene: 11. This CDR3 spans 17 amino acids. Germline-derived CDR1 and CDR2 are SGHRS and YFSETQ. The CDR3 DNA reads as TGCGCCAGCAGCTTACCTGCCGGGACTAGCGCTGACTACGAGCAGTACTTC. Translating gives CASSLPAGTSADYEQYF.

There are a few counts of this clone. V and J are TRBV25-1 and TRBJ2-5; 7 bases line up with TRBD1. Germline loops: CDR1 MGHDK, CDR2 SYGVNS. V trimming: 7 bases; J trimming: 5 bases; junction bases outside the gene matches: 4. This CDR3 is 12 amino acids long. The CDR3 here is CASTGQAETQYF. Written as DNA, the CDR3 is TGTGCCAGCACTGGACAGGCGGAGACCCAGTACTTC.

This clone appeared a single time. V and J are TRBV30 and TRBJ2-3; D might be TRBD1 or TRBD2, each matching 5 bases. The CDR3 consists of 13 residues. With 1 base removed from V and 5 bases from J, the gap between germline ends came to 10 bases. Germline lookup yields CDR1 GTSNPN and CDR2 SVGIG (reference sequence). The CDR3 DNA reads TGTGCCTGGAGTGGCTGGGGGATAGATACGCAGTATTTT. This gives the protein CAWSGWGIDTQYF.

This clone was picked up many times. Other DNA sequences from this sample encode an identical CDR3 as well. The chain has TRBV13 and TRBJ2-7, with D perhaps given as TRBD1 or TRBD2 (6 bases each). This CDR3 is 14 amino acids long. The V and J ends lost 0 bases and 6 bases respectively, with 12 bases between them. Germline V gene lookup returns CDR1 PRHDT and CDR2 FYEKMQ (reference sequence). In DNA, the CDR3 is TGTGCCAGCAGCTTAGGAGCAGGGGACTCCGAGCAGTACTTC. Amino acid sequence: CASSLGAGDSEQYF.

V usage is TRBV19 and J usage is TRBJ1-6; D might be TRBD1 (6 bases). CDR3 size: 13 residues. Germline assignment: CDR1 LNHDA and CDR2 SQIVND (reference sequence). The ends were cut back, 7 bases at V and 7 bases at J, with 11 bases in the middle. The CDR3 DNA follows: TGTGCCAGTACAGGACAGTACAATTCACCCCTCCACTTT. Translation: CASTGQYNSPLHF.

V gene TRBV27 combines with J gene TRBJ1-1, with no clear D. Trimming stripped 0 bases from V and 8 bases from J, with 10 bases between. The CDR3 is 13 amino acids. Germline CDR1 is MNHEY and CDR2 is SMNVEV (reference sequence). The CDR3, as DNA: TGTGCCAGCAGTTTATCGGCGGAAACCGAAGCTTTCTTT. Translation: CASSLSAETEAFF.

A single count supports this clone. The genes are TRBV6-5 and TRBJ1-1, with 10 bases aligning to TRBD1. Germline-derived CDR1 and CDR2 are MNHEY and SVGAGI. The CDR3 is 14 amino acids. The V and J ends lost 6 bases and 7 bases, in that order; junction bases with no gene match: 8. CDR3 region: CASRPGQGFGEAFF. For the CDR3, the DNA is TGTGCCAGCAGACCGGGACAGGGGTTTGGTGAAGCTTTCTTT.

V is TRBV5-4 and J is TRBJ2-7; the D gene is possibly TRBD2 (6 bases). V lost 4 bases and J lost 0, with 11 bases in between. Per the germline V gene, CDR1 is SGHNT and CDR2 is YYREEE (reference sequence). CDR3 length equals 14 residues. CDR3 amino acids: CASSHSGSSYEQYF. CDR3 coding DNA: TGTGCCAGCAGCCATAGCGGAAGCTCCTACGAGCAGTACTTC.

This rearrangement joins TRBV7-6 to TRBJ2-1, with a tentative D call TRBD2 (6 bases). The V gene lost 0 bases and the J gene lost 8 bases, with 8 bases spanning the gap. The CDR3 extends over 13 amino acids. Germline V gene data show CDR1 as SGHVS and CDR2 as FNYEAQ. In nucleotides, the CDR3 is TGTGCCAGCAGCTTAGCGGGGGGTGATGAGCAGTTCTTC. This translates into CASSLAGGDEQFF.

This clone was counted a single time. The chain is built from TRBV6-5 and TRBJ2-1; 11 nucleotides match TRBD2. V dropped 2 bases and J dropped 4; count of bases not matched to a gene: 4. This CDR3 region has 16 residues. Germline CDR1 is MNHEY and CDR2 is SVGAGI. CDR3 sequence (DNA): TGTGCCAGCAGTTACACGACTAGCGGGGCTTACAATGAGCAGTTCTTC. Its protein is CASSYTTSGAYNEQFF.

This chain uses TRBV2 with TRBJ2-1; D is unclear. The CDR3 extends over 11 amino acids. The V gene's germline CDR1 is SNHLY and CDR2 FYNNEI. Trimming took off 3 bases at V and 7 bases at J, with 4 bases between the two ends. CDR3 protein: CASSELNEQFF. DNA for the CDR3: TGTGCCAGCAGTGAGCTGAATGAGCAGTTCTTC.

The chain combines TRBV7-3 with TRBJ2-5; 11 bases agree with TRBD2. The CDR3 is 17 amino acids. The trim removed 0 bases at V and 2 bases at J, leaving 5 bases unmatched. CDR1 and CDR2 (germline): SGHTA, FQGTGA. Here the CDR3 DNA reads TGTGCCAGCAGCTTAACTGCGGGACTAGCGGAACAAGAGACCCAGTACTTC. Its translation: CASSLTAGLAEQETQYF.

The chain joins TRBV19 to TRBJ2-1; no clear D. Germline V CDR1 and CDR2: LNHDA, SQIVND (reference sequence). The CDR3 consists of 13 residues. The ends were cut back, 7 bases at V and 5 bases at J, with 12 bases in the middle. CDR3 region: CASTRFGNNEQFF. CDR3 in DNA: TGTGCCAGTACGAGGTTTGGAAACAATGAGCAGTTCTTC.

This clone came up once. The V call is TRBV7-3, the J call TRBJ2-7; possibly TRBD2 for D (6 bases). The germline gives CDR1 SGHTA, CDR2 FQGTGA. V lost 5 bases, J lost 3 bases, and 11 bases lay in between. The CDR3 runs to 13 residues. The CDR3 here is CASSPGTVYEQYF. The DNA of the CDR3 is TGTGCCAGCAGCCCCGGGACTGTCTACGAGCAGTACTTC.

The chain is built from TRBV4-2 and TRBJ2-3; D tentatively fits TRBD1 or TRBD2 (6 bases each). The CDR3 runs to 16 residues. The V gene lost 0 bases and the J gene lost 2 bases, with 12 bases spanning the gap. Looked up from germline, CDR1 is LGHNA and CDR2 is YNFKEQ. This CDR3 is CASSQEGGQHTDTQYF. As DNA, the CDR3 is TGTGCCAGCAGCCAAGAAGGGGGGCAGCACACAGATACGCAGTATTTT.

This clone was seen just once. This chain joins TRBV28 and TRBJ1-3; D ambiguous. V was shortened by 2 bases and J by 0 bases, with 11 bases between the two germline ends. CDR1 is MDHEN and CDR2 is SYDVKM in the germline V gene. The CDR3 covers 16 residues. CDR3 bases: TGTGCCAGCAGTTTACCCCCCACCAGCTCTGGAAACACCATATATTTT. This codes for CASSLPPTSSGNTIYF. The whole variable domain, filled in from reference TRBV28 and TRBJ1-3, reads DVKVTQSSRYLVKRTGEKVFLECVQDMDHENMFWYRQDPGLGLRLIYFSYDVKMKEKGDIPEGYSVSREKKERFSLILESASTNQTSMYLCASSLPPTSSGNTIYFGEGSWLTVV.

V usage is TRBV5-5 and J usage is TRBJ1-1; D is ambiguous. The CDR3 runs 14 residues. Trimming removed 0 bases from V and 2 bases from J, with 8 bases in between. Germline V gene lookup returns CDR1 SGHKS and CDR2 YYEKEE (reference sequence). CDR3 sequence: CASSLAASNTEAFF. The DNA of the CDR3 is TGTGCCAGCAGCTTGGCCGCGAGTAACACTGAAGCTTTCTTT.

The genes are TRBV4-1 and TRBJ1-2; D is ambiguous. The CDR3 runs 15 residues. Per germline, CDR1 MGHRA and CDR2 YSYEKL. V was pared by 4 bases and J by 0 bases, with 12 bases between. This chain's CDR3 is CASSPQALANYGYTF. The DNA for the CDR3 is TGCGCCAGCAGCCCCCAGGCCCTTGCTAACTATGGCTACACCTTC.

The chain couples TRBV9 to TRBJ1-3; tentatively, D is TRBD1 (5 bases). With 0 bases removed from V and 2 bases from J, the gap between germline ends came to 15 bases. The CDR3 consists of 17 residues. Per the germline V gene, CDR1 is SGDLS and CDR2 is YYNGEE. The CDR3 DNA reads as TGTGCCAGCAGCGTAGCAGGAACTAGGGGAACTGGAAACACCATATATTTT. This encodes CASSVAGTRGTGNTIYF.

This clone was counted between two and nine times. The chain joins TRBV7-9 to TRBJ1-5; 7 bases are shared with TRBD1. V lost 5 bases and J lost 1; bases outside the gene matches: 5. The CDR3 length is 15 residues. Germline lookup yields CDR1 SEHNR and CDR2 FQNEAQ (reference sequence). CDR3 loop: CASSPGTASNQPQHF. DNA of the CDR3: TGTGCCAGCAGCCCGGGGACAGCCAGCAATCAGCCCCAGCATTTT.